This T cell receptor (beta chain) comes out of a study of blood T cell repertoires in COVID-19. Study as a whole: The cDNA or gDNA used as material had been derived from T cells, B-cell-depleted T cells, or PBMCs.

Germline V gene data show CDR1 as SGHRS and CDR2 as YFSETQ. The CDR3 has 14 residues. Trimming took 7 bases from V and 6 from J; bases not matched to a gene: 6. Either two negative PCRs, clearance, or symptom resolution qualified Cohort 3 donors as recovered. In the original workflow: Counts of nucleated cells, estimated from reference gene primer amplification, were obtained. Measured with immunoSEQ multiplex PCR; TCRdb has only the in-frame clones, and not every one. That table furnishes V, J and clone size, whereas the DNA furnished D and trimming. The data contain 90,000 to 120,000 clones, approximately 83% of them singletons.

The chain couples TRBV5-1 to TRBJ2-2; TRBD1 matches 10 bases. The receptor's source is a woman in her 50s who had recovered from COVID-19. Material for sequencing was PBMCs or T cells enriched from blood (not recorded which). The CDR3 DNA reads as TGCGCCAGCGCGCGGACAGGGGGGTCCGGGGAGCTGTTTTTT. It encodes CASARTGGSGELFF. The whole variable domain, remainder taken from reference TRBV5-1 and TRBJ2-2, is KAGVTQTPRYLIKTRGQQVTLSCSPISGHRSVSWYQQTPGQGLQFLFEYFSETQRNKGNFPGRFSGRQFSNSRSEMNVSTLELGDSALYLCASARTGGSGELFFGEGSRLTVL.